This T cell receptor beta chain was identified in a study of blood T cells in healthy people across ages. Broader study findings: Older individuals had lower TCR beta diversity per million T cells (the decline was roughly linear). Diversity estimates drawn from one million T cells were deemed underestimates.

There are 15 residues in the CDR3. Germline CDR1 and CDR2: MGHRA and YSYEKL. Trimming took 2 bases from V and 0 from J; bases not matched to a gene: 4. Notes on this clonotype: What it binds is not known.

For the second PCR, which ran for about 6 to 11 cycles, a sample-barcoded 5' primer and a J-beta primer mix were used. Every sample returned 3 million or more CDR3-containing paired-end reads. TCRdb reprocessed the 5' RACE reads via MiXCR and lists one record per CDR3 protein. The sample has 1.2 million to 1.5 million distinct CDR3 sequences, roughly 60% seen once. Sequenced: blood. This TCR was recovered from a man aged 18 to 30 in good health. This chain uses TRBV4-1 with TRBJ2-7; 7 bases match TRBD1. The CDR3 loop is CASSQIGTASYEQYF. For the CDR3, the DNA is TGCGCCAGCAGCCAAATTGGGACAGCCTCCTACGAGCAGTACTTC.